One sample yielded the 7 T cell receptor beta chains listed below, sequenced in a study of shared clonotypes between healthy human individuals. Method: immunoSEQ multiplex PCR; TCRdb's copy keeps in-frame clones and lacks some. Seen here are approximately 640,000 clones, 90% observed once, and the top ten hold approximately 35%. Sequencing used memory CD8+ T cells from PBMCs. Regarding subset: CD45RO+ cells pooled with CCR7-negative TemRA cells. These receptors were obtained from a man between 18 and 29 years old in good health. Some clones in this sample may be carry-over from other donors' samples.

The rearrangement joins TRBV27 to TRBJ2-7; D tentatively fits TRBD1 or TRBD2 (5 bases each). Germline V gene sequence: CDR1 MNHEY, CDR2 SMNVEV (reference sequence). This CDR3 is 18 amino acids long. The V gene lost 2 bases and the J gene lost 4 bases, with 24 bases spanning the gap. CDR3 loop: CASSLKGWGSSFSYEQYF. Written as DNA, the CDR3 is TGTGCCAGCAGTTTAAAGGGTTGGGGGAGCAGCTTTTCTTACGAGCAGTACTTC.

The chain has TRBV9 and TRBJ2-1; 9 bases are shared with TRBD2. Germline trimming cut 6 bases from V and 3 bases from J; bases unmatched to any gene: 4. CDR1 is SGDLS, CDR2 YYNGEE, per germline. The CDR3 covers 14 residues. The DNA for the CDR3 is TGTGCCAGCATCAGACTAGCGGTCTACAATGAGCAGTTCTTC. This translates into CASIRLAVYNEQFF.

This chain links TRBV7-2 with TRBJ2-7, with TRBD2 identical over 13 bases. This CDR3 is built from 14 residues. CDR1 SGHTA and CDR2 FQGNSA come from the germline V gene. The V and J ends lost 3 bases and 5 bases, in that order; junction bases with no gene match: 1. The CDR3 bases are TGTGCCAGCAGCTTTGGGACTAGCGGGAACGAGCAGTACTTC. Protein sequence: CASSFGTSGNEQYF.

The chain joins TRBV14 to TRBJ2-3; D gene unclear. Trimming removed 6 bases at V and 3 bases at J, with 7 bases between. Germline V lookup: CDR1 SGHDN, CDR2 FVKESK. CDR3 length: 12 residues. CDR3 bases: TGTGCCAGCAGATCCTATACAGATACGCAGTATTTT. Translation gives CASRSYTDTQYF.

The chain is built from TRBV2 and TRBJ2-7; 8 bases line up with TRBD1. The CDR3 sequence is 14 residues long. V was clipped by 3 bases and J by 5 bases; unmatched bases: 6. Germline V lookup: CDR1 SNHLY, CDR2 FYNNEI. This chain's CDR3 is CASSDGRGPNEQYF. The CDR3 nucleotides are TGTGCCAGCAGTGACGGCAGGGGGCCAAACGAGCAGTACTTC. The variable domain in full, completed from reference TRBV2 and TRBJ2-7, reads EPEVTQTPSHQVTQMGQEVILRCVPISNHLYFYWYRQILGQKVEFLVSFYNNEISEKSEIFDDQFSVERPDGSNFTLKIRSTKLEDSAMYFCASSDGRGPNEQYFGPGTRLTVT.

This chain joins TRBV4-1 and TRBJ1-2; 10 bases align to TRBD1. This CDR3 comprises 15 residues. Germline V lookup: CDR1 MGHRA, CDR2 YSYEKL. Germline trimming cut 3 bases from V and 5 bases from J; bases unmatched to any gene: 6. This CDR3 is CASSQTPGQGYGYTF. DNA for the CDR3: TGCGCCAGCAGCCAGACCCCGGGACAGGGGTATGGCTACACCTTC.

The rearrangement joins TRBV14 to TRBJ1-1; maybe TRBD1 (5 bases). This CDR3 is built from 16 residues. Germline CDR1 SGHDN, CDR2 FVKESK. Trimming removed 1 base from V and 6 bases from J, with 18 bases in between. The CDR3 protein is CASSQGSRGVWAEAFF. CDR3 DNA sequence: TGTGCCAGCAGCCAAGGCAGTCGGGGGGTGTGGGCTGAAGCTTTCTTT.